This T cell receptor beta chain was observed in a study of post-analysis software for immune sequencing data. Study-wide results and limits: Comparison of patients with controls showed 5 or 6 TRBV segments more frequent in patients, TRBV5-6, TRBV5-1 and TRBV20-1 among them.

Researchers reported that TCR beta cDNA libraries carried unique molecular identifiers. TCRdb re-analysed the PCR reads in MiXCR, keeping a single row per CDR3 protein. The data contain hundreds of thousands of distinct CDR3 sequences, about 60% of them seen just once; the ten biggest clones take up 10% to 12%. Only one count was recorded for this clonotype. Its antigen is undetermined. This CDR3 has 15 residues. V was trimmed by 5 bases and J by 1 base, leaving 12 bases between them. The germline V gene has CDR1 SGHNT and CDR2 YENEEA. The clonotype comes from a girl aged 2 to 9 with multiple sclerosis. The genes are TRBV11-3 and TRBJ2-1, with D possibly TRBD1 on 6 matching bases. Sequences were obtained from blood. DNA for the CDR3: TGTGCCAGCAGCCCGAACAGGGAGTCCTACAATGAGCAGTTCTTC. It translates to CASSPNRESYNEQFF.